The clone carrying this T cell receptor (beta chain) occurred many times. Its antigen is unknown. TCRdb analysed the multiplex PCR reads with MiXCR anew, one entry per CDR3 protein. Among tens of thousands of distinct CDR3 sequences listed, around 45% were seen once. With 1 base removed from V and 4 bases from J, the gap between germline ends came to 3 bases. The V gene's germline CDR1 is SGHKS and CDR2 YYEKEE (reference sequence). The CDR3 spans 11 residues. The data stem from a study of breast tumors, draining lymph nodes, adjacent tissues. Study outcomes and limitations: Tumor and nontumor repertoires were significantly more similar in luminal-like than in basal-like breast cancer.

V and J are TRBV5-5 and TRBJ2-7; D is unclear. The sequenced sample consisted of breast tumor tissue. This sequence originates from a female donor with breast cancer. Some clones in this sample may be carry-over from other donors' samples. For the CDR3, the DNA is TGTGCCAGCAGCTTGACATACGAGCAGTACTTC. Amino acid sequence: CASSLTYEQYF.